The text below deals with one TCR beta chain. The repertoire was sequenced with immunoSEQ multiplex PCR; TCRdb's copy has only in-frame clones and lacks some. Seen here are 300,000 to 400,000 clones, around 89% observed once, and the top ten hold more than 0.85%. The trim removed 7 bases at V and 3 bases at J, leaving 10 bases unmatched. The germline V gene encodes CDR1 SGHAT and CDR2 FQNNGV. The length of the CDR3 is 15 residues. The data belong to a study of blood T cell repertoires in COVID-19. The receptor was isolated from a woman under 40 with acute COVID-19. This chain uses TRBV11-2 with TRBJ1-1; TRBD1 agrees at 8 bases. What was sequenced was PBMCs or T cells enriched from blood (not recorded which). The DNA for the CDR3 is TGTGCCAGCACATTACAGGGGGATTTGCACACTGAAGCTTTCTTT. Translating it yields CASTLQGDLHTEAFF. Complete variable domain (other parts from reference TRBV11-2 and TRBJ1-1): EAGVAQSPRYKIIEKRQSVAFWCNPISGHATLYWYQQILGQGPKLLIQFQNNGVVDDSQLPKDRFSAERLKGVDSTLKIQPAKLEDSAVYLCASTLQGDLHTEAFFGQGTRLTVV.